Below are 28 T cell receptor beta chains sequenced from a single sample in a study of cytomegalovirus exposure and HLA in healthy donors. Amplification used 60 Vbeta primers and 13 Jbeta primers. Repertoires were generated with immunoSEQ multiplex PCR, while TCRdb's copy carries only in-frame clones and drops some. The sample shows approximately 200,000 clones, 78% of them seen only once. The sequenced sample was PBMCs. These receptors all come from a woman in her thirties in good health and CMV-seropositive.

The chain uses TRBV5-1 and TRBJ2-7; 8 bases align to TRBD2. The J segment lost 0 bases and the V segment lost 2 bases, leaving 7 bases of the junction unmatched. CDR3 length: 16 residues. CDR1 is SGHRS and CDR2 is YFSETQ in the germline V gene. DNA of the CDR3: TGCGCCAGCAGCTTTGTTAGCGGGACCCTCTCCTACGAGCAGTACTTC. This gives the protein CASSFVSGTLSYEQYF.

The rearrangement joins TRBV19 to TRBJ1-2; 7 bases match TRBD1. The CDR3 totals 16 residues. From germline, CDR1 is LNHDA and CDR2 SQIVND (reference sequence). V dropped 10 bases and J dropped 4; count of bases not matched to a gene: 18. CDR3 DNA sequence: TGTGCCACCGCGTCGGGCGGGACAGCGGCATCCTATGGCTACACCTTC. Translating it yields CATASGGTAASYGYTF.

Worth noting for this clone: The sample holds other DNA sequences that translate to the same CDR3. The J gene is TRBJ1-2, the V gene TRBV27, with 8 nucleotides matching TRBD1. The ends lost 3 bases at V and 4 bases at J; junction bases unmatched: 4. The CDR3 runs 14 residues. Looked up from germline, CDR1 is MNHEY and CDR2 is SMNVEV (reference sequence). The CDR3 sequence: CASSLGTGSYGYTF. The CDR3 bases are TGTGCCAGCAGTTTGGGGACAGGATCCTATGGCTACACCTTC.

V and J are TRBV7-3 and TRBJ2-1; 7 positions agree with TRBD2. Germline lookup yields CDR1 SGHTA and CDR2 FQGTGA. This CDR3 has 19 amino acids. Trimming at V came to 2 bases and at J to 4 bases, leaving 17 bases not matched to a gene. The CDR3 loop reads CASSLRGLTGGTLYNEQFF. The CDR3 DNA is TGTGCCAGCAGCTTACGAGGACTAACCGGGGGGACGCTATACAATGAGCAGTTCTTC.

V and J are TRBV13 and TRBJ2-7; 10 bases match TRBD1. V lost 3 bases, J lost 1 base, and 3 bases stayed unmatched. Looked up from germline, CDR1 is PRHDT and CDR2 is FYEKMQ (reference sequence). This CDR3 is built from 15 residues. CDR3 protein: CASSFGTGASYEQYF. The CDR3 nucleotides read TGTGCCAGCAGCTTCGGGACAGGGGCTTCCTACGAGCAGTACTTC.

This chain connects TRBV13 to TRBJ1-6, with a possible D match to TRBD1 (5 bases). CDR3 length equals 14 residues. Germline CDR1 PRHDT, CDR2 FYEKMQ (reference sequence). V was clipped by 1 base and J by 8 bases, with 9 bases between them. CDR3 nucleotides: TGTGCCAGCAGCTTAGCCGGGGGGGATTCACCCCTCCACTTT. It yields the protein CASSLAGGDSPLHF.

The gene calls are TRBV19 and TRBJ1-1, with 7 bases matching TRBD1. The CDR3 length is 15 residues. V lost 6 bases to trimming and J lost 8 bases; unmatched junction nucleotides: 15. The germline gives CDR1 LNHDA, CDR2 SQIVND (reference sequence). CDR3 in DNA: TGTGCCAGTAGCCAATTTCACAGGGGATCGAACGAAGCTTTCTTT. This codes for CASSQFHRGSNEAFF.

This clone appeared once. In DNA, the CDR3 is TGCGCCAGCAGTGAAGAGGCCTTACTTAACTATGGCTACACCTTC. Translating gives CASSEEALLNYGYTF. The chain carries TRBV10-1 and TRBJ1-2; D uncertain. With 3 bases removed from V and 1 base from J, the gap between germline ends came to 12 bases. The CDR3 has 15 amino acids. Germline loops: CDR1 WNHNN, CDR2 SYGVQD (reference sequence).

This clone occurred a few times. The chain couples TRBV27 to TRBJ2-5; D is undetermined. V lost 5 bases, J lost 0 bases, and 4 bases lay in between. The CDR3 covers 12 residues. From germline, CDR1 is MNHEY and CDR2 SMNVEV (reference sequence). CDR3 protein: CASSPNQETQYF. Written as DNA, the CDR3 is TGTGCCAGCAGTCCAAACCAAGAGACCCAGTACTTC.

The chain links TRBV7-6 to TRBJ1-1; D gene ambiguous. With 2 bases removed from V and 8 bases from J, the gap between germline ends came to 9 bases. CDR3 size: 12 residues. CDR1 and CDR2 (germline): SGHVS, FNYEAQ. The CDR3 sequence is CASSLTNSEAFF. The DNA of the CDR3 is TGTGCCAGCAGCTTAACTAACTCCGAAGCTTTCTTT.

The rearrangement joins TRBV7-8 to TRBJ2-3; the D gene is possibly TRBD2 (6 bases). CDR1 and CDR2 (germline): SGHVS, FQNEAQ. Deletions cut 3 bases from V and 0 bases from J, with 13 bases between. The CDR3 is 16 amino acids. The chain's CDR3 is CASSFSGGYSTDTQYF. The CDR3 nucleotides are TGTGCCAGCAGCTTTAGTGGGGGGTATAGCACAGATACGCAGTATTTT.

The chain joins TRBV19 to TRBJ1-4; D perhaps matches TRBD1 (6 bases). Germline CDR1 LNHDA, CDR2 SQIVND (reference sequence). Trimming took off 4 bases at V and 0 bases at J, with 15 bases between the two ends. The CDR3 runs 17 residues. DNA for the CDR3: TGTGCCAGTAGTACGGGGGGGCAAGTGGCAACTAATGAAAAACTGTTTTTT. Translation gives CASSTGGQVATNEKLFF.

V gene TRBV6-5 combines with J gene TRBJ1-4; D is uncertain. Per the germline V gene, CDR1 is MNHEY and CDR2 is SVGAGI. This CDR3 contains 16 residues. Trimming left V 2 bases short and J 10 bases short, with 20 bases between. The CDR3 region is CASSYTGIGSGRKLFF. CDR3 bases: TGTGCCAGCAGTTACACCGGCATTGGTTCGGGGAGAAAACTGTTTTTT.

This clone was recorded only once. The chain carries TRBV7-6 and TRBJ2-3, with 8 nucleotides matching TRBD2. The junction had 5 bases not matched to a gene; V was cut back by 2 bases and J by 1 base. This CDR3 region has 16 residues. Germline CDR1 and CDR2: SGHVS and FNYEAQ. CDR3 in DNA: TGTGCCAGCAGCTTAACCGGGAGGGGGGGCACAGATACGCAGTATTTT. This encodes CASSLTGRGGTDTQYF.

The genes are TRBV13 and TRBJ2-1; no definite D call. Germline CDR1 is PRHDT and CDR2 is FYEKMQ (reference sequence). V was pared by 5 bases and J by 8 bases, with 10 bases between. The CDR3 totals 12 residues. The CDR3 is CASSLTVDEQFF. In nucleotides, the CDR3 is TGTGCCAGCAGCCTCACCGTAGATGAGCAGTTCTTC.

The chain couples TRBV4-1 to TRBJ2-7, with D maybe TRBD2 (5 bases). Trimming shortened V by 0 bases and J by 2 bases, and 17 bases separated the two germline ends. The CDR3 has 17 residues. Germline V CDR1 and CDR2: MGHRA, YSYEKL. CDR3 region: CASSQDAPSGVAYEQYF. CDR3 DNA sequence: TGCGCCAGCAGCCAAGATGCCCCCTCCGGGGTTGCCTACGAGCAGTACTTC.

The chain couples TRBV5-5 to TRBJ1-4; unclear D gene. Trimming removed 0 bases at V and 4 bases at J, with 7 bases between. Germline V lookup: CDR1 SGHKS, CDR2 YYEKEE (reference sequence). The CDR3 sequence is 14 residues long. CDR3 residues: CASSLVSLNEKLFF. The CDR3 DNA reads TGTGCCAGCAGCTTGGTGAGCCTTAATGAAAAACTGTTTTTT.

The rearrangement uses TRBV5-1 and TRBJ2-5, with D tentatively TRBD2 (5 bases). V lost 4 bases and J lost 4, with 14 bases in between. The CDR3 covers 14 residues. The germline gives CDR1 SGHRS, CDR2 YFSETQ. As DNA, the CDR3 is TGCGCCAGCAGCACTGGACTCAATCTAGAGACCCAGTACTTC. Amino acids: CASSTGLNLETQYF.

CDR3 protein: CASSFGPGTTNYGYTF. In nucleotides, the CDR3 is TGTGCCAGCAGCTTTGGGCCCGGGACAACTAACTATGGCTACACCTTC. The chain employs TRBV5-4 and TRBJ1-2; TRBD1 might be the D (6 bases). The CDR3 contains 16 residues. The V end lost 2 bases, the J end lost 0 bases, and 14 bases lay between the germline ends. Per germline, CDR1 SGHNT and CDR2 YYREEE (reference sequence).

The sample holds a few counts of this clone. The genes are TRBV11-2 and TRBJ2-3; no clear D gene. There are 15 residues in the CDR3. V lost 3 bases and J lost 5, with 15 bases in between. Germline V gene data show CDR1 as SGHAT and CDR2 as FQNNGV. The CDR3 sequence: CASSFGSFAGDTQYF. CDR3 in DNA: TGTGCCAGCAGCTTCGGAAGTTTTGCAGGAGATACGCAGTATTTT. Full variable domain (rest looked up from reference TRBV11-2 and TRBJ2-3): EAGVAQSPRYKIIEKRQSVAFWCNPISGHATLYWYQQILGQGPKLLIQFQNNGVVDDSQLPKDRFSAERLKGVDSTLKIQPAKLEDSAVYLCASSFGSFAGDTQYFGPGTRLTVL.

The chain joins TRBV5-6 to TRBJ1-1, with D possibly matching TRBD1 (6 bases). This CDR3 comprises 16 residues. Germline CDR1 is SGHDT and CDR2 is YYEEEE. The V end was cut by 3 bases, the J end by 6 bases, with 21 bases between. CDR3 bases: TGTGCCAGCAGCTCGCTCGCAGGGGTGGGGGGGTCTGAAGCTTTCTTT. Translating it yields CASSSLAGVGGSEAFF.

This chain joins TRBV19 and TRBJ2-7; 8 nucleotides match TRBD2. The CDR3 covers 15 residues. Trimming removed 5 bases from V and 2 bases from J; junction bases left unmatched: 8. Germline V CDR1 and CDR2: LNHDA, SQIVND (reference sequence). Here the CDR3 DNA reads TGTGCCAGTAGTCAAGGCGCGGGAGGTACCTACGAGCAGTACTTC. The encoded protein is CASSQGAGGTYEQYF.

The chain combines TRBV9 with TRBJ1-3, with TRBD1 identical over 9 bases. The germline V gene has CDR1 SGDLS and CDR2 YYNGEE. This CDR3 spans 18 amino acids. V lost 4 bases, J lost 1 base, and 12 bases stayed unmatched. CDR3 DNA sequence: TGTGCCAGCAGCACGGGACAGGGCAGCCGTCGTTCTGGAAACACCATATATTTT. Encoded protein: CASSTGQGSRRSGNTIYF.

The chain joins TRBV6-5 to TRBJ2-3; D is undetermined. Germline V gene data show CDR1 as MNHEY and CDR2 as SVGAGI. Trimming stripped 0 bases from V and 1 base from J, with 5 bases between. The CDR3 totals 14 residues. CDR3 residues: CASSYSEGTDTQYF. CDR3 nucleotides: TGTGCCAGCAGTTACTCCGAGGGCACAGATACGCAGTATTTT.

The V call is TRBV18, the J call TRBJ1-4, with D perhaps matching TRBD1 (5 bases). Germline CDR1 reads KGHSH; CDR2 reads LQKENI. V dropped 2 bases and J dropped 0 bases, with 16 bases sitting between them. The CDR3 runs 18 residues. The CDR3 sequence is CASSPRFQGAATNEKLFF. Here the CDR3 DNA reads TGTGCCAGCTCACCAAGATTTCAGGGCGCTGCAACTAATGAAAAACTGTTTTTT.

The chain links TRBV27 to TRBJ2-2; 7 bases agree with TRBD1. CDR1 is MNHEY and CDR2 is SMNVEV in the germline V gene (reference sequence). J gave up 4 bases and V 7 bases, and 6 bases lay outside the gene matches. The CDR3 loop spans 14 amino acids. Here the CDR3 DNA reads TGTGCCAGCAAAAACAGGGGTGGCACCGGGGAGCTGTTTTTT. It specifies CASKNRGGTGELFF.

In nucleotides, the CDR3 is TGTGCCACCGACAGCTCATACAATGAGCAGTTCTTC. It translates to CATDSSYNEQFF. The chain links TRBV15 to TRBJ2-1, with a possible D match to TRBD1 (5 bases). The CDR3 length is 12 residues. Trimming took off 8 bases at V and 4 bases at J, with 9 bases between the two ends. Germline-derived CDR1 and CDR2 are LNHNV and YYDKDF (reference sequence). The complete variable domain, with remaining parts taken from reference TRBV15 and TRBJ2-1, reads DAMVIQNPRYQVTQFGKPVTLSCSQTLNHNVMYWYQQKSSQAPKLLFHYYDKDFNNEADTPDNFQSRRPNTSFCFLDIRSPGLGDTAMYLCATDSSYNEQFFGPGTRLTVL.

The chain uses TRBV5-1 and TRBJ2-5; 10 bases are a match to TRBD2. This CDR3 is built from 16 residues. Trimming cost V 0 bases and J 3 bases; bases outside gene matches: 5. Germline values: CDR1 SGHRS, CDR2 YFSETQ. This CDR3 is CASSLDLAGVEETQYF. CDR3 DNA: TGCGCCAGCAGCTTGGATCTAGCGGGAGTTGAAGAGACCCAGTACTTC.